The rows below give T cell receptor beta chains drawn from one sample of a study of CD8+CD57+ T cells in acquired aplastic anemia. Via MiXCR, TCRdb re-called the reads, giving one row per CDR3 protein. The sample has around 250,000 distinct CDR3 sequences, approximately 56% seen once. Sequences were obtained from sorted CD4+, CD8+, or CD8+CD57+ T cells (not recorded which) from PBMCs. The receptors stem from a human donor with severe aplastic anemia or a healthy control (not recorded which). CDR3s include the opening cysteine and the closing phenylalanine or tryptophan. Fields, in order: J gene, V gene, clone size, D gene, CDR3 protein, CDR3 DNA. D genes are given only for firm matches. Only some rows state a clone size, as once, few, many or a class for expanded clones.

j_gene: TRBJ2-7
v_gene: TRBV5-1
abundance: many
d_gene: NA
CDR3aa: CASSLPLGGEQYF
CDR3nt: TGCGCCAGCAGCTTGCCCCTAGGAGGCGAGCAGTACTTC

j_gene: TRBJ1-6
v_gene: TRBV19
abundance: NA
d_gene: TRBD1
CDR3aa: CASKTGQGAKNSPLHF
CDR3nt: TGTGCCAGTAAAACGGGACAGGGGGCGAAAAATTCACCCCTCCACTTT

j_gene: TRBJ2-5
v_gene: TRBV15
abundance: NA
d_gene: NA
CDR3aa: CATSRDGVETQYF
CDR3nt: TGTGCCACCAGCAGAGATGGAGTTGAGACCCAGTACTTC

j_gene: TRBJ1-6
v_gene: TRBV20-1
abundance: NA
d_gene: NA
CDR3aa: CSARVQGSLDSPLHF
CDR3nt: TGCAGTGCTAGAGTTCAGGGGTCCCTGGATTCACCCCTCCACTTT

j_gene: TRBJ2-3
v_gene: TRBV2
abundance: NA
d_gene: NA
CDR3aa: CASSEPFTDTQYF
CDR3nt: TGTGCCAGCAGTGAACCGTTTACAGATACGCAGTATTTT

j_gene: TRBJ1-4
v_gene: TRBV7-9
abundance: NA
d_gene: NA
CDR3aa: CASSFWDLNEKLFF
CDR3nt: TGTGCCAGCAGCTTCTGGGATCTAAATGAAAAACTGTTTTTT

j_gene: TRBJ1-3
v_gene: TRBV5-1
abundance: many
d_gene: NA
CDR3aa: CASRDLFGNTIYF
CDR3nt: TGCGCCTCCCGGGATCTCTTTGGAAACACCATATATTTT

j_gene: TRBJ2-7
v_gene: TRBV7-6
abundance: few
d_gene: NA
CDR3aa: CASSLDETYEQYF
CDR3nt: TGTGCCAGCAGCTTAGACGAGACCTACGAGCAGTACTTC

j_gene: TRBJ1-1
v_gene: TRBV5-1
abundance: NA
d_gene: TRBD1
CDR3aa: CASSFGQGAEAFF
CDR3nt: TGCGCCAGCAGCTTCGGACAGGGGGCTGAAGCTTTCTTT

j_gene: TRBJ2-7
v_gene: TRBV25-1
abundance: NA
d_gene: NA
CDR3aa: CASSESGSSSYEQYF
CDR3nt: TGTGCCAGCAGTGAATCTGGGTCTAGCTCCTACGAGCAGTACTTC

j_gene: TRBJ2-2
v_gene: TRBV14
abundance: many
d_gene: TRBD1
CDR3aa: CASSQLDRGYGIGELFF
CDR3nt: TGTGCCAGCAGCCAGCTAGACAGGGGGTACGGCATCGGGGAGCTGTTTTTT

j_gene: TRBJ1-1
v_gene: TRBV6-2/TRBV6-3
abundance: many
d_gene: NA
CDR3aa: CASSLYGGNTEAFF
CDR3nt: TGTGCCAGCAGTTTATACGGGGGTAACACTGAAGCTTTCTTT

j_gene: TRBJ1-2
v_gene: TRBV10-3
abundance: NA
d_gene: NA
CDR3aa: CAISSVLKTANYGYTF
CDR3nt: TGTGCCATCAGTTCCGTCCTGAAGACAGCTAACTATGGCTACACCTTC

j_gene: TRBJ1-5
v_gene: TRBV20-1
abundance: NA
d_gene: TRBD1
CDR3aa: CSARGQRQNQPQHF
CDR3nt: TGCAGTGCTAGGGGACAGCGGCAAAATCAGCCCCAGCATTTT

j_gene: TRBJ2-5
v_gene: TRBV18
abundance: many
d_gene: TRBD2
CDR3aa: CASSPGTSGRETQYF
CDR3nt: TGTGCCAGCTCACCCGGGACTAGCGGTAGGGAGACCCAGTACTTC

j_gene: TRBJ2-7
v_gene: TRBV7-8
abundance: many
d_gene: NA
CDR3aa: CASSFSGGANYEQYF
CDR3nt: TGTGCCAGCAGCTTTTCCGGAGGGGCGAACTACGAGCAGTACTTC

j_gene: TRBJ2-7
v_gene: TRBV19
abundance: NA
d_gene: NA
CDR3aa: CASSHRVPYEQYF
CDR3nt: TGTGCCAGTAGTCACAGGGTCCCCTACGAGCAGTACTTC

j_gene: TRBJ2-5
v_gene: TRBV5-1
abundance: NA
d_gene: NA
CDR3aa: CASIERSGPAETQYF
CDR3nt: TGCGCCAGCATAGAACGGTCCGGACCTGCGGAGACCCAGTACTTC

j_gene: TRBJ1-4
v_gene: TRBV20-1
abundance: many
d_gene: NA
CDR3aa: CSARDPPGGNEKLFF
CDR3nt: TGCAGTGCTAGAGATCCCCCGGGGGGAAATGAAAAACTGTTTTTT

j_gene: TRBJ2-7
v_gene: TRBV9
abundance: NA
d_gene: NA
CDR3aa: CASSADIRPYEQYF
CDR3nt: TGTGCCAGCAGCGCGGACATCCGACCGTACGAGCAGTACTTC

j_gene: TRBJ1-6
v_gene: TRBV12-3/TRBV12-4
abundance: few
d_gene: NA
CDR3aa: CASTKQDLRSPLHF
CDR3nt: TGTGCCAGCACCAAACAGGATTTGCGTTCACCCCTCCACTTT

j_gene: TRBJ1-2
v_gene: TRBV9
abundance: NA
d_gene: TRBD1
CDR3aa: CASSGGGGTHGCTF
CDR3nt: TGTGCCAGCAGTGGTGGAGGGGGCACGCATGGCTGCACCTTC

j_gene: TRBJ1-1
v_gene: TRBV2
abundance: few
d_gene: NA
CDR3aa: CASSLTELEAFF
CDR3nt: TGTGCCAGCAGTTTGACCGAACTAGAAGCTTTCTTT

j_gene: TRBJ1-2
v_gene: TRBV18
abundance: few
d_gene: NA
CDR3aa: CASSPNQGDGYTF
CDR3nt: TGTGCCAGCTCACCAAATCAGGGCGATGGCTACACCTTC

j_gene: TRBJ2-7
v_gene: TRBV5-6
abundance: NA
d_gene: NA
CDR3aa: CASSSILRQEINYEQYF
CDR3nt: TGTGCCAGCAGCTCGATTCTTCGACAGGAGATAAACTACGAGCAGTACTTC

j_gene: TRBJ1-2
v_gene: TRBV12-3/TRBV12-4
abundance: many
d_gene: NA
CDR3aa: CASSLQQAIDGYTF
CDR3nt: TGTGCCAGCAGTTTGCAACAGGCAATCGATGGCTACACCTTC